This TCR beta chain stems from a study of cytomegalovirus exposure and HLA in healthy donors. Trimming cost V 6 bases and J 2 bases, with 11 bases left between them. Per the germline V gene, CDR1 is MNHEY and CDR2 is SVGAGI. CDR3 size: 14 residues. PCR amplification relied on 60 Vbeta primers (plus 13 Jbeta primers). TCRdb keeps only in-frame clones here, not all; method: immunoSEQ multiplex PCR. Among approximately 150,000 clones listed, over 70% were seen once. This TCR was sampled from a man aged 50-59 years in good health and CMV-seropositive. V is TRBV6-5 and J is TRBJ1-3; perhaps TRBD1 as D (6 bases). The sample was PBMCs. The CDR3 loop reads CASSRGFAGNTIYF. In nucleotides, the CDR3 is TGTGCCAGCAGCAGGGGCTTCGCTGGAAACACCATATATTTT.